This passage covers 18 T cell receptor beta chains from one sample sequenced in a study of blood T cell repertoires in COVID-19. Profiled with immunoSEQ multiplex PCR; TCRdb holds only in-frame clones, not every one. Found here are roughly 250,000 clones, 70% to 90% of them singletons; the top ten hold 1.9%. The source material was PBMCs or T cells enriched from blood (not recorded which). The receptors shown here come from a woman aged 45-65 years who had recovered from COVID-19.

The genes are TRBV10-2 and TRBJ2-7, with D possibly being TRBD1 (5 bases). The CDR3 is made up of 13 amino acids. Between the trimmed V and J ends, which lost 4 bases and 2 bases, there was a span of 9 bases. Looked up from germline, CDR1 is WSHSY and CDR2 is SAAADI. The chain's CDR3 is CASSGRVPYEQYF. The DNA for the CDR3 is TGCGCCAGCAGTGGCAGGGTCCCCTACGAGCAGTACTTC.

In this sample, this clone turned up once. The DNA of the CDR3 is TGTGCCAGCTCACCACGAACGGGAGGGACATACACAGATACGCAGTATTTT. Protein product: CASSPRTGGTYTDTQYF. The V gene is TRBV18, the J gene TRBJ2-3; 8 bases line up with TRBD2. Germline V gives CDR1 KGHSH, CDR2 LQKENI. The CDR3 is 17 residues long. Unmatched junction bases numbered 8, after V lost 1 base and J lost 2 bases.

The chain carries TRBV11-3 and TRBJ2-6, with D maybe TRBD2 (6 bases). Trimming took off 5 bases at V and 0 bases at J, with 20 bases between the two ends. There are 19 residues in the CDR3. Germline V gives CDR1 SGHNT, CDR2 YENEEA. DNA for the CDR3: TGTGCCAGCAGCCGGACTACCCCTAGCGCTAGCTCTGGGGCCAACGTCCTGACTTTC. Translating it yields CASSRTTPSASSGANVLTF.

Only one count was recorded for this clone. V and J are TRBV19 and TRBJ2-4; D may be TRBD1 (5 bases). In germline, CDR1 is LNHDA, CDR2 SQIVND (reference sequence). The CDR3 totals 14 residues. Trimming cost V 3 bases and J 9 bases, with 15 bases left between them. This CDR3 is CASSMAAGSGIQYF. Written as DNA, the CDR3 is TGTGCCAGTAGTATGGCGGCAGGGTCTGGCATTCAGTACTTC.

The rearrangement links TRBV19 to TRBJ2-7; 7 bases are a match to TRBD2. Germline V gene lookup returns CDR1 LNHDA and CDR2 SQIVND (reference sequence). The V and J ends lost 5 bases and 6 bases, in that order; junction bases with no gene match: 10. This CDR3 region has 14 residues. The CDR3 loop is CASSSLREASEQYF. The CDR3 DNA reads TGTGCCAGTAGTTCCCTACGGGAGGCCTCCGAGCAGTACTTC.

This chain links TRBV5-6 with TRBJ2-7, with D hard to call. V lost 0 bases to trimming and J lost 3 bases, with 7 bases between them. Germline CDR1 SGHDT, CDR2 YYEEEE. The CDR3 runs to 13 residues. The CDR3 region has the DNA TGTGCCAGCAGCTTGGACGGTTTCTACGAGCAGTACTTC. Translation gives CASSLDGFYEQYF. The full variable domain, with the rest looked up from reference TRBV5-6 and TRBJ2-7, is DAGVTQSPTHLIKTRGQQVTLRCSPKSGHDTVSWYQQALGQGPQFIFQYYEEEERQRGNFPDRFSGHQFPNYSSELNVNALLLGDSALYLCASSLDGFYEQYFGPGTRLTVT.

The chain couples TRBV7-6 to TRBJ2-7, with 10 bases lining up with TRBD2. This CDR3 contains 16 residues. The germline V gene has CDR1 SGHVS and CDR2 FNYEAQ. J was trimmed by 4 bases and V by 4 bases; bases with no gene match: 10. CDR3 nucleotides: TGTGCCAGCAGCTCGCGGGCTAGCGGGAGTACGTACGAGCAGTACTTC. Protein product: CASSSRASGSTYEQYF.

The V call is TRBV27, the J call TRBJ1-5; no firm D call. Germline lookup yields CDR1 MNHEY and CDR2 SMNVEV (reference sequence). Trimming shortened V by 4 bases and J by 4 bases, and 14 bases separated the two germline ends. The CDR3 consists of 15 residues. CDR3 coding DNA: TGTGCCAGCAGTTACCAATTTCACTATAATCAGCCCCAGCATTTT. This sequence encodes CASSYQFHYNQPQHF.

This chain connects TRBV19 to TRBJ2-2, with 8 bases lining up with TRBD2. V shed 5 bases and J 8 bases; nucleotides not matched to a gene: 13. Germline loops: CDR1 LNHDA, CDR2 SQIVND (reference sequence). The CDR3 is made up of 16 amino acids. This CDR3 is CASSGSGTSDVGELFF. For the CDR3, the DNA is TGTGCCAGTAGTGGATCCGGGACTAGTGACGTAGGGGAGCTGTTTTTT.

This chain joins TRBV7-2 and TRBJ2-7; D ambiguous. Germline CDR1 is SGHTA and CDR2 is FQGNSA. The CDR3 has 15 residues. V dropped 4 bases and J dropped 3 bases, with 16 bases sitting between them. The CDR3 region is CASSYPSVGDYEQYF. The CDR3 nucleotides read TGTGCCAGCAGCTACCCGTCGGTAGGAGACTACGAGCAGTACTTC.

The genes are TRBV3-1 (or the pseudogene TRBV3-2) and TRBJ1-5, with D hard to call. CDR3 length equals 12 residues. The V end was cut by 3 bases, the J end by 13 bases, with 13 bases between. Germline CDR1 and CDR2: LGHDT and YNNKEL (reference sequence). This chain's CDR3 is CASSQGLGGQHF. The CDR3 DNA follows: TGTGCCAGCAGCCAGGGATTAGGCGGGCAGCATTTT.

V gene TRBV6-1 combines with J gene TRBJ2-5, with 7 bases that match TRBD1. The J segment lost 2 bases and the V segment lost 3 bases, leaving 3 bases of the junction unmatched. This CDR3 has 14 residues. Looked up from germline, CDR1 is MNHNS and CDR2 is SASEGT. The CDR3 region has the DNA TGTGCCAGCAGTGACACGACAGGGCAAGAGACCCAGTACTTC. Its protein is CASSDTTGQETQYF.

The chain joins TRBV28 to TRBJ2-7; tentative D call: TRBD2 (6 bases). The V gene lost 6 bases and the J gene lost 2 bases, with 14 bases spanning the gap. Germline lookup yields CDR1 MDHEN and CDR2 SYDVKM. This CDR3 spans 14 amino acids. CDR3 region: CASRRREGTYEQYF. The DNA for the CDR3 is TGTGCCAGCAGACGGAGGGAAGGCACCTACGAGCAGTACTTC.

The chain is built from TRBV10-3 and TRBJ2-1; 11 bases align to TRBD2. The CDR3 is 17 amino acids. The V gene end was trimmed by 7 bases and the J gene end by 4 bases; junction bases not matched to a gene: 12. Germline V lookup: CDR1 ENHRY, CDR2 SYGVKD. The CDR3 DNA sequence: TGTGCCATCAAGGGGACAGAAGGGACTAGCGGATACAATGAGCAGTTCTTC. This codes for CAIKGTEGTSGYNEQFF.

V and J are TRBV28 and TRBJ1-5; 10 nucleotides line up with TRBD1. The ends lost 6 bases at V and 4 bases at J; junction bases unmatched: 6. The CDR3 totals 15 residues. Germline CDR1 and CDR2: MDHEN and SYDVKM. The DNA of the CDR3 is TGTGCCAGCAGGGCGACAGGGGGCAGAAATCAGCCCCAGCATTTT. Protein product: CASRATGGRNQPQHF.

V usage is TRBV6-1 and J usage is TRBJ1-1; D not resolved. This CDR3 is 13 amino acids long. V was shortened by 2 bases and J by 5 bases, with 9 bases between the two germline ends. CDR1 MNHNS and CDR2 SASEGT come from the germline V gene. The CDR3 nucleotides are TGTGCCAGCAGTGAATTTGGGGAGACTGAAGCTTTCTTT. It codes for CASSEFGETEAFF.

This chain joins TRBV7-2 and TRBJ2-7; tentative D call: TRBD2 (7 bases). The ends were cut back, 1 base at V and 4 bases at J, with 17 bases in the middle. Germline V gene lookup returns CDR1 SGHTA and CDR2 FQGNSA. The CDR3 extends over 16 amino acids. CDR3 sequence reads: CASSLGARGGAYEQYF. CDR3 in DNA: TGTGCCAGCAGCTTAGGGGCAAGGGGGGGTGCATACGAGCAGTACTTC.

The chain is built from TRBV10-2 and TRBJ2-3; D might be TRBD2 (5 bases). The ends were cut back, 2 bases at V and 1 base at J, with 13 bases in the middle. The CDR3 totals 16 residues. Germline V lookup: CDR1 WSHSY, CDR2 SAAADI. CDR3 sequence (DNA): TGCGCCAGCAGTGAGCTAACGGTAGCGCGCACAGATACGCAGTATTTT. Its translation: CASSELTVARTDTQYF.